This record covers a single T cell receptor (beta chain). Assay: immunoSEQ multiplex PCR; the TCRdb copy retains only in-frame clones and omits some. Of some 70,000 clones listed, about 83% are singletons. The record originates from a study of control samples from healthy donors and cancer patients. Germline V CDR1 and CDR2: SGHRS, YFSETQ. Trimming took 0 bases from V and 7 from J; bases not matched to a gene: 6. The CDR3 runs to 14 residues. The chain couples TRBV5-1 to TRBJ2-7; the match to TRBD2 covers 8 bases. Sequencing was performed on blood. The sequence was collected from a man in his 60s in good health. CDR3 bases: TGCGCCAGCAGCTTGGTTGCGGGAGGTGGGGAGCAGTACTTC. It codes for CASSLVAGGGEQYF.